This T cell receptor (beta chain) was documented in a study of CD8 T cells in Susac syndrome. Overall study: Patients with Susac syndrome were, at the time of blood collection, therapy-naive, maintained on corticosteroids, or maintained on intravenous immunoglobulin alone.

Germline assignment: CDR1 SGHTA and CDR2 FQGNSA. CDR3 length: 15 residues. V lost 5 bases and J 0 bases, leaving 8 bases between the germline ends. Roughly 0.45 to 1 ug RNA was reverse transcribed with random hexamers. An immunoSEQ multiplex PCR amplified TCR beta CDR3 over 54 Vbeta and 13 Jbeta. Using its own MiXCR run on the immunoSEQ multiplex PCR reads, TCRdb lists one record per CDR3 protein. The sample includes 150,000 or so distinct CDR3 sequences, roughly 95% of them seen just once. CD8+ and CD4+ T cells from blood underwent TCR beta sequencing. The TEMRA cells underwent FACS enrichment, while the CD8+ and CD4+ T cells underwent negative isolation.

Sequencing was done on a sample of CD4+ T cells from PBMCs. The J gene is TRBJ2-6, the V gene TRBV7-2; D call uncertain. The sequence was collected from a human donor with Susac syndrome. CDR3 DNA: TGTGCCAGCAGCGACAACCCCTCTGGGGCCAACGTCCTGACTTTC. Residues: CASSDNPSGANVLTF.